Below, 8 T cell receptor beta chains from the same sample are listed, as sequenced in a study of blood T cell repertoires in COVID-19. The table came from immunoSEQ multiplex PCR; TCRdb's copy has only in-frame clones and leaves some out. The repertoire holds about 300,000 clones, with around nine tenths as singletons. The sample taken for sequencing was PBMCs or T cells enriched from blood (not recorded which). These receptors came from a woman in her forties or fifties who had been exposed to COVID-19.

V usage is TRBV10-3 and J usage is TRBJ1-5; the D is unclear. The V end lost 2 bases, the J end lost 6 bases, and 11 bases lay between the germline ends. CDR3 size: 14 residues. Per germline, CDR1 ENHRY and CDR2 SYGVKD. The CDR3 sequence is CAISEAISSQPQHF. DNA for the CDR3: TGTGCCATCAGTGAGGCGATCTCGTCTCAGCCCCAGCATTTT.

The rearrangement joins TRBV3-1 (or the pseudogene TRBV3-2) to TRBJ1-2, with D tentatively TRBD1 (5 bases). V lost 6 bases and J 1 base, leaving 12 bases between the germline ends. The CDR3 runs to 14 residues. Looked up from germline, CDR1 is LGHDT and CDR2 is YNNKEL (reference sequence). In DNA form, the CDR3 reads TGTGCCAGCAGAGCGACCCAGGGTAACTATGGCTACACCTTC. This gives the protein CASRATQGNYGYTF.

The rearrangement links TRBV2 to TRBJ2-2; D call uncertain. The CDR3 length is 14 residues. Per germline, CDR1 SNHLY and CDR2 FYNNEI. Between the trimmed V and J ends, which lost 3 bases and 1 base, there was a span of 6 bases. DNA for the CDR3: TGTGCCAGCAGTGACAGGTGGAACACCGGGGAGCTGTTTTTT. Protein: CASSDRWNTGELFF.

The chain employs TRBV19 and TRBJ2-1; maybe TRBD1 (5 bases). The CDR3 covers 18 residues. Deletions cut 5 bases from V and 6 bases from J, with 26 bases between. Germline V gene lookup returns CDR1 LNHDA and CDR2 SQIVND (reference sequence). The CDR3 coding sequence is TGTGCCAGTAGTCCCACGGGCAGGGAATATATTCGGCGCAATGAGCAGTTCTTC. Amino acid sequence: CASSPTGREYIRRNEQFF.

CDR3 protein: CASSLAQPSRLVEGNEQFF. The CDR3 DNA reads TGTGCCAGCAGCTTAGCTCAGCCCTCACGACTAGTGGAAGGGAATGAGCAGTTCTTC. V usage is TRBV7-8 and J usage is TRBJ2-1, with a possible D match to TRBD2 (6 bases). The CDR3 has 19 amino acids. Germline V gene lookup returns CDR1 SGHVS and CDR2 FQNEAQ. The V end lost 0 bases, the J end lost 7 bases, and 25 bases lay between the germline ends.

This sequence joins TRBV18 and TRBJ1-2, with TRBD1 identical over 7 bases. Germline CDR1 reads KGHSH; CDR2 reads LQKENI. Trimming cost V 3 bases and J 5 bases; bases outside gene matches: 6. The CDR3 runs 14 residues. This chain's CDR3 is CASSPGQGGYGYTF. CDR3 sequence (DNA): TGTGCCAGCTCACCGGGGCAGGGGGGATATGGCTACACCTTC.

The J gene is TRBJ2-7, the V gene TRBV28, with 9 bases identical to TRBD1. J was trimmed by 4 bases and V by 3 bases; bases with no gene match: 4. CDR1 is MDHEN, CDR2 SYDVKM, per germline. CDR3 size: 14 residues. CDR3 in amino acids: CASSFGDRVYEQYF. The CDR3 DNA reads TGTGCCAGCAGTTTTGGGGACAGGGTGTACGAGCAGTACTTC.

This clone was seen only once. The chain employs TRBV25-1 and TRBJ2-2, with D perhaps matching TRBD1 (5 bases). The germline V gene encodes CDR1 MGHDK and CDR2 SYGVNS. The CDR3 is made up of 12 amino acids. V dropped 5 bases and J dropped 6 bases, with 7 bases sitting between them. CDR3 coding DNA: TGTGCCAGCAGTAGGACACCCGGGGAGCTGTTTTTT. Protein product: CASSRTPGELFF. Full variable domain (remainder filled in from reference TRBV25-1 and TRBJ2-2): EADIYQTPRYLVIGTGKKITLECSQTMGHDKMYWYQQDPGMELHLIHYSYGVNSTEKGDLSSESTVSRIRTEHFPLTLESARPSHTSQYLCASSRTPGELFFGEGSRLTVL.